Listed below are T cell receptor beta chains from one sample, sequenced in a study of T cell responses to AZD1222 COVID-19 vaccine. Sequencing used immunoSEQ multiplex PCR; TCRdb keeps in-frame clones, though not all of them. The top ten clones hold 14% to 15% of a sample with 95,000 to 150,000 clones, 80% to 95% of them seen once. The source was peripheral blood, collected on day 0 of AZD1222 vaccination. The receptors stem from an adult in good health. Both conserved end residues are part of each CDR3. D genes are given only for firm matches. Some rows have no size entry. The others give once, few or many, or a class for an expanded clone.

V: TRBV10-3; J: TRBJ2-5; D: .; length: 13; size: .; CDR3: CAISERVSETQYF; DNA: TGTGCCATCAGTGAGCGAGTTTCGGAGACCCAGTACTTC
V: TRBV6-1; J: TRBJ2-7; D: .; length: 13; size: .; CDR3: CASSEALEDEQYF; DNA: TGTGCCAGCAGTGAAGCGCTAGAAGACGAGCAGTACTTC
V: TRBV9; J: TRBJ1-6; D: .; length: 16; size: .; CDR3: CASSVDPGERNSPLHF; DNA: TGTGCCAGCAGCGTCGATCCAGGGGAGCGTAATTCACCCCTCCACTTT
V: TRBV7-2; J: TRBJ2-5; D: TRBD2; length: 16; size: .; CDR3: CASSPRLRGGRETQYF; DNA: TGTGCCAGCAGCCCCCGATTGCGGGGGGGGCGAGAGACCCAGTACTTC
V: TRBV30; J: TRBJ1-1; D: .; length: 11; size: .; CDR3: CAWILNTEAFF; DNA: TGTGCCTGGATCCTGAACACTGAAGCTTTCTTT
V: TRBV9; J: TRBJ2-7; D: TRBD2; length: 18; size: .; CDR3: CASSEGLAGGRSSYEQYF; DNA: TGTGCCAGCAGCGAGGGACTAGCGGGAGGTAGGAGCTCCTACGAGCAGTACTTC
V: TRBV5-1; J: TRBJ1-3; D: .; length: 17; size: .; CDR3: CASSLWYPGESGNTIYF; DNA: TGCGCCAGCAGCTTATGGTATCCAGGGGAATCTGGAAACACCATATATTTT
V: TRBV10-3; J: TRBJ1-1; D: .; length: 13; size: .; CDR3: CAISDGQTTEAFF; DNA: TGTGCCATCAGTGACGGACAGACCACTGAAGCTTTCTTT
V: TRBV13; J: TRBJ2-5; D: TRBD1; length: 15; size: .; CDR3: CASSPGTGGSETQYF; DNA: TGTGCCAGCAGCCCCGGGACAGGGGGATCGGAGACCCAGTACTTC
V: TRBV24-1; J: TRBJ1-2; D: .; length: 16; size: .; CDR3: CATSEHTDIANYGYTF; DNA: TGTGCCACCAGTGAACACACCGATATAGCTAACTATGGCTACACCTTC
V: TRBV6-2/TRBV6-3; J: TRBJ2-7; D: TRBD2; length: 16; size: .; CDR3: CASSFSRGSGGYEQYF; DNA: TGTGCCAGCAGCTTCTCTCGAGGCAGCGGGGGGTACGAGCAGTACTTC
V: TRBV5-6; J: TRBJ1-2; D: .; length: 12; size: .; CDR3: CASSQGRYGYTF; DNA: TGTGCCAGCAGCCAGGGACGCTATGGCTACACCTTC
V: TRBV5-1; J: TRBJ1-2; D: .; length: 14; size: .; CDR3: CASSPGAQTGGYTF; DNA: TGCGCCAGCAGCCCGGGCGCACAAACGGGTGGCTACACCTTC
V: TRBV5-6; J: TRBJ1-2; D: TRBD1; length: 14; size: .; CDR3: CASSYGTAAYGYTF; DNA: TGTGCCAGCAGCTACGGGACAGCCGCTTATGGCTACACCTTC
V: TRBV6-2/TRBV6-3; J: TRBJ2-1; D: .; length: 15; size: .; CDR3: CASSKRGASPDEQFF; DNA: TGTGCCAGCAGTAAGAGGGGGGCTAGCCCGGATGAGCAGTTCTTC
V: TRBV27; J: TRBJ2-6; D: .; length: 18; size: .; CDR3: CASSLLEGASSGANVLTF; DNA: TGTGCCAGCAGTTTATTAGAAGGGGCCAGCTCTGGGGCCAACGTCCTGACTTTC
V: TRBV12-3/TRBV12-4; J: TRBJ1-2; D: .; length: 13; size: .; CDR3: CASSLAVNYGYTF; DNA: TGTGCCAGCAGTTTAGCAGTAAACTATGGCTACACCTTC
V: TRBV29-1; J: TRBJ2-7; D: TRBD2; length: 18; size: .; CDR3: CSVEGKRTSGREDYEQYF; DNA: TGCAGCGTTGAAGGAAAAAGGACTAGCGGGAGGGAAGACTACGAGCAGTACTTC
V: TRBV28; J: TRBJ2-7; D: .; length: 12; size: .; CDR3: CASSFGLYEQYF; DNA: TGTGCCAGCAGTTTTGGACTTTACGAGCAGTACTTC
V: TRBV7-7; J: TRBJ2-2; D: .; length: 15; size: .; CDR3: CASSSNTGATGELFF; DNA: TGTGCTAGCAGCTCTAACACAGGAGCCACCGGGGAGCTGTTTTTT
V: TRBV4-1; J: TRBJ2-1; D: .; length: 14; size: .; CDR3: CASSQAGALNEQFF; DNA: TGCGCCAGCAGCCAAGCGGGAGCTCTAAATGAGCAGTTCTTC
V: TRBV5-1; J: TRBJ2-7; D: .; length: 12; size: few; CDR3: CASSLGGYEQYF; DNA: TGCGCCAGCAGCTTAGGCGGCTACGAGCAGTACTTC
V: TRBV7-8; J: TRBJ1-2; D: TRBD1; length: 13; size: .; CDR3: CASSSSGQLGYTF; DNA: TGTGCCAGCAGTTCATCGGGACAGCTTGGCTACACCTTC
V: TRBV4-2; J: TRBJ2-6; D: .; length: 20; size: .; CDR3: CASSPSTWAAPNSGANVLTF; DNA: TGTGCCAGCAGCCCGTCTACATGGGCAGCCCCTAACTCTGGGGCCAACGTCCTGACTTTC
V: TRBV18; J: TRBJ2-1; D: TRBD2; length: 19; size: .; CDR3: CASSPRLPGTSGGDNEQFF; DNA: TGTGCCAGCTCACCACGGCTCCCGGGAACTAGCGGGGGGGACAATGAGCAGTTCTTC
V: TRBV6-5; J: TRBJ1-6; D: .; length: 15; size: .; CDR3: CASSYRGLSGSPLHF; DNA: TGTGCCAGCAGTTACAGGGGTTTGTCTGGTTCACCCCTCCACTTT
V: TRBV28; J: TRBJ1-2; D: TRBD1; length: 15; size: .; CDR3: CASSHPRGQGDGYTF; DNA: TGTGCCAGCAGCCACCCCCGGGGACAGGGCGACGGCTACACCTTC
V: TRBV7-9; J: TRBJ1-1; D: TRBD1; length: 14; size: .; CDR3: CASSFEGAVTEAFF; DNA: TGTGCCAGCAGCTTCGAGGGGGCTGTTACTGAAGCTTTCTTT
V: TRBV7-8; J: TRBJ2-7; D: .; length: 16; size: .; CDR3: CASSLGVSASSYEQYF; DNA: TGTGCCAGCAGCTTAGGCGTATCGGCCAGCTCCTACGAGCAGTACTTC
V: TRBV10-3; J: TRBJ2-2; D: TRBD2; length: 14; size: .; CDR3: CAISGGYTSGELFF; DNA: TGTGCCATCTCGGGGGGTTATACATCCGGGGAGCTGTTTTTT
V: TRBV7-7; J: TRBJ1-1; D: .; length: 13; size: few; CDR3: CASSVAVNTEAFF; DNA: TGTGCCAGCAGTGTGGCGGTAAACACTGAAGCTTTCTTT